These 32 T cell receptor beta chains share one sample of origin, sequenced in a study of PD-1 blockade in classical Hodgkin lymphoma. Assay used: immunoSEQ multiplex PCR; TCRdb lists only in-frame clones, some missing. The sample has fewer than 25,000 clones; roughly four fifths are singletons. Time point specified: cycle 4 day 1 (C4D1), after less than 7 weeks of nivolumab. Each patient's relapse followed autologous stem cell transplantation, and brentuximab vedotin exposure varied. Sequenced material: peripheral blood mononuclear cells (PBMCs), taken before the fourth cycle of nivolumab. These receptor sequences come from a human donor with classical Hodgkin lymphoma.

V and J are TRBV4-1 and TRBJ2-7; D may match TRBD1 or TRBD2 (5 bases each). This CDR3 is built from 13 residues. V lost 2 bases and J 6 bases, leaving 11 bases between the germline ends. CDR1 and CDR2 (germline): MGHRA, YSYEKL. The CDR3 DNA reads TGCGCCAGCAGCCAAACTGTCGGGGCCGAGCAGTACTTC. Translated: CASSQTVGAEQYF.

This chain links TRBV28 with TRBJ2-1; 16 bases align to TRBD2. Germline CDR1 reads MDHEN; CDR2 reads SYDVKM. V dropped 1 base and J dropped 5; count of bases not matched to a gene: 8. The CDR3 is made up of 19 amino acids. The CDR3 loop reads CASSLLGTSGRALDNEQFF. The CDR3 DNA reads TGTGCCAGCAGTTTATTGGGGACTAGCGGGAGGGCCCTTGACAATGAGCAGTTCTTC. The complete variable domain, with remaining parts taken from reference TRBV28 and TRBJ2-1, reads DVKVTQSSRYLVKRTGEKVFLECVQDMDHENMFWYRQDPGLGLRLIYFSYDVKMKEKGDIPEGYSVSREKKERFSLILESASTNQTSMYLCASSLLGTSGRALDNEQFFGPGTRLTVL.

The rearrangement links TRBV28 to TRBJ2-7, with D perhaps TRBD2 (6 bases). This CDR3 has 15 residues. V was shortened by 1 base and J by 3 bases, with 13 bases between the two germline ends. Per germline, CDR1 MDHEN and CDR2 SYDVKM. The CDR3 DNA reads TGTGCCAGCAGTTTATACGGGAGCCCGTTCTACGAGCAGTACTTC. Protein sequence: CASSLYGSPFYEQYF.

The gene calls are TRBV5-4 and TRBJ2-3, with TRBD2 identical over 9 bases. CDR1 and CDR2 from the germline V gene are SGHNT and YYREEE (reference sequence). The CDR3 runs 15 residues. Germline trimming cut 4 bases from V and 1 base from J; bases unmatched to any gene: 4. The CDR3 protein is CASSRGGGGTDTQYF. In DNA form, the CDR3 reads TGTGCCAGCAGCCGCGGCGGGGGGGGCACAGATACGCAGTATTTT. The variable domain in full, with the rest retrieved from reference TRBV5-4 and TRBJ2-3, is ETGVTQSPTHLIKTRGQQVTLRCSSQSGHNTVSWYQQALGQGPQFIFQYYREEENGRGNFPPRFSGLQFPNYSSELNVNALELDDSALYLCASSRGGGGTDTQYFGPGTRLTVL.

The CDR3 coding sequence is TGCAGAAGGAGGAGCAATCAGCCCCAGCATTTT. Translating gives CRRRSNQPQHF. The J gene is TRBJ1-5, the V gene TRBV29-1; D gene uncertain. The germline gives CDR1 SQVTM, CDR2 ANQGSEA. The length of the CDR3 is 11 residues.

This clone has just a few counts. The J gene is TRBJ2-7, the V gene TRBV11-3; D perhaps matches TRBD2 (5 bases). V was pared by 4 bases and J by 1 base, with 8 bases between. This CDR3 comprises 13 residues. Germline V gives CDR1 SGHNT, CDR2 YENEEA. This CDR3 reads CASSSRDSYEQYF. The CDR3 region has the DNA TGTGCCAGCAGCTCCCGGGATTCCTACGAGCAGTACTTC.

This clone was seen more than once but under ten times. The chain carries TRBV2 and TRBJ1-2, with 11 bases matching TRBD1. Germline lookup yields CDR1 SNHLY and CDR2 FYNNEI. V shed 6 bases and J 0 bases; nucleotides not matched to a gene: 6. CDR3 length: 16 residues. The CDR3 spells CASSGTGGQANYGYTF. CDR3 bases: TGTGCCAGCAGCGGGACAGGGGGTCAAGCTAACTATGGCTACACCTTC.

This clone occurred once. The chain joins TRBV7-9 to TRBJ1-4; perhaps TRBD1 as D (6 bases). Trimming removed 4 bases from V and 7 bases from J, with 16 bases in between. The germline CDR1 and CDR2 sequences are SEHNR and FQNEAQ (reference sequence). The CDR3 totals 15 residues. The CDR3: CASSSPGGGREKLFF. CDR3 sequence (DNA): TGTGCCAGCAGCTCCCCTGGGGGGGGCCGTGAAAAACTGTTTTTT.

This clone was detected once. The chain couples TRBV7-2 to TRBJ2-7; 9 bases align to TRBD1. V lost 5 bases and J lost 6; bases outside the gene matches: 8. In germline, CDR1 is SGHTA, CDR2 FQGNSA. This CDR3 is 14 amino acids long. The CDR3 loop is CASSPRTGVGEQYF. The DNA of the CDR3 is TGTGCCAGCAGCCCCCGGACAGGGGTGGGCGAGCAGTACTTC.

A single count supports this clone. This rearrangement joins TRBV9 to TRBJ2-1, with D perhaps assigned TRBD1 or TRBD2 (5 bases each). CDR1 is SGDLS, CDR2 YYNGEE, per germline. Trimming removed 0 bases at V and 5 bases at J, with 12 bases between. This CDR3 region has 15 residues. CDR3 residues: CASSVEGSHHNEQFF. CDR3 nucleotide sequence: TGTGCCAGCAGCGTAGAGGGGAGTCACCACAATGAGCAGTTCTTC.

The CDR3 sequence: CASSLSPGRFEGYTF. The CDR3 coding sequence is TGCGCCAGCAGCTTATCCCCAGGCAGGTTTGAAGGCTACACCTTC. This chain links TRBV5-1 with TRBJ1-2; no reliable D call. The CDR3 covers 15 residues. Trimming cost V 2 bases and J 8 bases, with 19 bases left between them. From germline, CDR1 is SGHRS and CDR2 YFSETQ. The full variable domain, with the rest looked up from reference TRBV5-1 and TRBJ1-2, is KAGVTQTPRYLIKTRGQQVTLSCSPISGHRSVSWYQQTPGQGLQFLFEYFSETQRNKGNFPGRFSGRQFSNSRSEMNVSTLELGDSALYLCASSLSPGRFEGYTFGSGTRLTVV.

This clone occurred once. CDR3 protein: CATKDSLAVAQYF. The CDR3 coding sequence is TGTGCCACAAAGGACAGTTTAGCAGTGGCCCAGTACTTC. The chain joins TRBV19 to TRBJ2-5; D may be TRBD1 (6 bases). V was pared by 10 bases and J by 9 bases, with 21 bases between. The germline CDR1 and CDR2 sequences are LNHDA and SQIVND (reference sequence). This CDR3 region has 13 residues.

The V and J genes are TRBV7-8 and TRBJ2-1, with TRBD2 identical over 12 bases. Germline CDR1 SGHVS, CDR2 FQNEAQ. Trimming cost V 4 bases and J 4 bases; bases outside gene matches: 11. The CDR3 extends over 18 amino acids. The CDR3 sequence: CASSSRLAGEIPYNEQFF. The CDR3 coding sequence is TGTGCCAGCAGCTCCAGACTAGCGGGAGAGATACCTTACAATGAGCAGTTCTTC.

The chain couples TRBV7-2 to TRBJ1-4; 8 bases line up with TRBD1. The V segment lost 5 bases and the J segment 1 base; nucleotides outside the gene matches: 6. This CDR3 is built from 16 residues. Germline lookup yields CDR1 SGHTA and CDR2 FQGNSA. The CDR3 reads CASSRQGLLTNEKLFF. The CDR3 bases are TGTGCCAGCAGCAGACAGGGGCTTCTAACTAATGAAAAACTGTTTTTT.

This sequence joins TRBV7-3 and TRBJ2-5; perhaps TRBD2 as D (5 bases). Germline-derived CDR1 and CDR2 are SGHTA and FQGTGA. CDR3 length equals 14 residues. The V end lost 2 bases, the J end lost 2 bases, and 9 bases lay between the germline ends. As DNA, the CDR3 is TGTGCCAGCAGCTTAGGCCGGGATCAAGAGACCCAGTACTTC. Amino acid sequence: CASSLGRDQETQYF.

J is TRBJ2-2 and V is TRBV10-3; 10 positions agree with TRBD2. CDR1 ENHRY and CDR2 SYGVKD come from the germline V gene. Trimming at V came to 8 bases and at J to 6 bases, leaving 9 bases not matched to a gene. CDR3 length: 15 residues. CDR3 coding DNA: TGTGCCATCGGGCCGTCTAGCGGGAGACCCGGGGAGCTGTTTTTT. Protein: CAIGPSSGRPGELFF.

This rearrangement joins TRBV5-1 to TRBJ2-3; D gene ambiguous. Trimming shortened V by 2 bases and J by 1 base, and 23 bases separated the two germline ends. The germline V gene has CDR1 SGHRS and CDR2 YFSETQ. The CDR3 covers 19 residues. The CDR3 coding sequence is TGCGCCAGCAGCTTACGGCCCTCCCCCCCGCCTGGCGGCACAGATACGCAGTATTTT. Residues: CASSLRPSPPPGGTDTQYF.

The genes are TRBV28 and TRBJ1-1; D remains unclear. The CDR3 totals 15 residues. In germline, CDR1 is MDHEN, CDR2 SYDVKM. Trimming stripped 5 bases from V and 0 bases from J, with 13 bases between. The CDR3 protein is CASSLPGAMNTEAFF. The CDR3 region has the DNA TGTGCCAGCAGTCTCCCGGGAGCCATGAACACTGAAGCTTTCTTT. Full variable domain (remainder filled in from reference TRBV28 and TRBJ1-1): DVKVTQSSRYLVKRTGEKVFLECVQDMDHENMFWYRQDPGLGLRLIYFSYDVKMKEKGDIPEGYSVSREKKERFSLILESASTNQTSMYLCASSLPGAMNTEAFFGQGTRLTVV.

The V gene is TRBV19, the J gene TRBJ2-7; 10 positions agree with TRBD2. Germline CDR1 LNHDA, CDR2 SQIVND (reference sequence). The CDR3 is made up of 15 amino acids. The ends lost 1 base at V and 2 bases at J; junction bases unmatched: 2. CDR3 DNA sequence: TGTGCCAGTAGTATAGTGCTAGCGGGGGCCTACGAGCAGTACTTC. This sequence encodes CASSIVLAGAYEQYF.

The chain couples TRBV6-6 to TRBJ1-1; D not resolved. Trimming stripped 2 bases from V and 4 bases from J, with 5 bases between. This CDR3 region has 12 residues. From germline, CDR1 is MNHNY and CDR2 SVGAGI (reference sequence). CDR3 DNA: TGTGCCAGCAGTTACAGGGTCACTGAAGCTTTCTTT. This translates into CASSYRVTEAFF.

The sample holds a few counts of this clone. The chain uses TRBV7-9 and TRBJ2-2; TRBD2 matches at 12 bases. V trimming: 5 bases; J trimming: 7 bases; junction bases outside the gene matches: 5. There are 15 residues in the CDR3. The germline V gene has CDR1 SEHNR and CDR2 FQNEAQ (reference sequence). For the CDR3, the DNA is TGTGCCAGCAGCCCTAGCGGGAGGGATAGCGGGGAGCTGTTTTTT. Amino acid sequence: CASSPSGRDSGELFF.

V is TRBV28 and J is TRBJ2-3; D is perhaps TRBD1 (5 bases). The germline V gene has CDR1 MDHEN and CDR2 SYDVKM. V lost 3 bases, J lost 3 bases, and 25 bases lay in between. The CDR3 has 19 residues. The DNA of the CDR3 is TGTGCCAGCAGTTTGTACCCAGGGATGGGCAGTTACGGAACAGATACGCAGTATTTT. As protein: CASSLYPGMGSYGTDTQYF. Drawing the rest from reference TRBV28 and TRBJ2-3, the complete variable domain is DVKVTQSSRYLVKRTGEKVFLECVQDMDHENMFWYRQDPGLGLRLIYFSYDVKMKEKGDIPEGYSVSREKKERFSLILESASTNQTSMYLCASSLYPGMGSYGTDTQYFGPGTRLTVL.

This clone was observed a few times. The V call is TRBV6-5, the J call TRBJ1-2, with D perhaps TRBD1 (5 bases). Germline V gene data show CDR1 as MNHEY and CDR2 as SVGAGI. The CDR3 has 16 residues. Trimming removed 0 bases from V and 4 bases from J, with 15 bases in between. For the CDR3, the DNA is TGTGCCAGCAGTTACTCCAGGGCCCGCGCGTCCTATGGCTACACCTTC. This codes for CASSYSRARASYGYTF.

The chain carries TRBV4-1 and TRBJ2-7; TRBD2 might be the D (7 bases). The CDR3 contains 14 residues. The germline CDR1 and CDR2 sequences are MGHRA and YSYEKL. V lost 4 bases and J lost 3, with 13 bases in between. The CDR3 nucleotides are TGCGCCAGCAGCCCAAAGGGAGGGGGCTACGAGCAGTACTTC. Translation gives CASSPKGGGYEQYF.

The chain links TRBV10-3 to TRBJ2-3; 9 nucleotides align to TRBD2. V dropped 4 bases and J dropped 5; count of bases not matched to a gene: 4. The germline V gene has CDR1 ENHRY and CDR2 SYGVKD. There are 14 residues in the CDR3. The CDR3 is CAISAGLAQDTQYF. In DNA form, the CDR3 reads TGTGCCATCAGTGCGGGACTAGCCCAAGATACGCAGTATTTT.

This sequence joins TRBV11-2 and TRBJ2-1, with D possibly TRBD1 on 5 matching bases. Per the germline V gene, CDR1 is SGHAT and CDR2 is FQNNGV. Trimming shortened V by 4 bases and J by 7 bases, and 29 bases separated the two germline ends. The CDR3 contains 19 residues. The CDR3 region has the DNA TGTGCCAGCAGCTCCAGGGCCGACTCTTACATCTACAAAGGAAATGAGCAGTTCTTC. Its protein product is CASSSRADSYIYKGNEQFF.

A note on this clone: An end of the junction differs from the germline gene, which may be a read error. The V gene is TRBV2, the J gene TRBJ1-4; no firm D call. CDR3 size: 13 residues. Germline V gene lookup returns CDR1 SNHLY and CDR2 FYNNEI. The CDR3 coding sequence is TGTGCCAGCATTGAAGGGCTGAGAGAAAAACTGTTTTTT. This sequence encodes CASIEGLREKLFF.

V gene TRBV2 combines with J gene TRBJ2-2; D is possibly TRBD1 or TRBD2 (5 bases each). The CDR3 totals 14 residues. Germline V CDR1 and CDR2: SNHLY, FYNNEI. With 6 bases removed from V and 5 bases from J, the gap between germline ends came to 13 bases. CDR3 in DNA: TGTGCCAGCAGGCAGAGGGGCAGGACCGGGGAGCTGTTTTTT. Amino acid sequence: CASRQRGRTGELFF.

This clone was counted only a few times. The chain couples TRBV4-3 to TRBJ2-3; 7 nucleotides match TRBD1. The CDR3 runs to 16 residues. Germline V gene lookup returns CDR1 LGHNA and CDR2 YSLEER. V lost 0 bases to trimming and J lost 3 bases; unmatched junction nucleotides: 6. The CDR3 nucleotides read TGCGCCAGCAGCCAAGATCGGTCGACAGGGACAGATACGCAGTATTTT. Protein product: CASSQDRSTGTDTQYF.

The chain carries TRBV11-2 and TRBJ1-3, with 7 bases lining up with TRBD1. The CDR3 consists of 17 residues. J gave up 2 bases and V 6 bases, and 13 bases lay outside the gene matches. CDR1 is SGHAT, CDR2 FQNNGV, per germline. The chain's CDR3 is CASRHIVATGTGNTIYF. CDR3 in DNA: TGTGCCAGCAGGCACATCGTCGCGACAGGGACTGGAAACACCATATATTTT.

This chain links TRBV13 with TRBJ2-7; tentatively, D is TRBD1 (5 bases). Trimming took 3 bases from V and 2 from J, leaving 11 bases between them. From germline, CDR1 is PRHDT and CDR2 FYEKMQ (reference sequence). This CDR3 region has 14 residues. CDR3 sequence (DNA): TGTGCCAGCAGCTTGGGGCAGTTAACCTACGAGCAGTACTTC. Translating it yields CASSLGQLTYEQYF.

The chain carries TRBV27 and TRBJ1-5; 7 bases align to TRBD1. With 4 bases clipped from V and 7 bases from J, the junction kept 4 bases outside the gene matches. Per germline, CDR1 MNHEY and CDR2 SMNVEV (reference sequence). The CDR3 spans 13 residues. The CDR3 protein is CASSSTGRQPQHF. CDR3 sequence (DNA): TGTGCCAGCAGTTCGACAGGGAGACAGCCCCAGCATTTT.